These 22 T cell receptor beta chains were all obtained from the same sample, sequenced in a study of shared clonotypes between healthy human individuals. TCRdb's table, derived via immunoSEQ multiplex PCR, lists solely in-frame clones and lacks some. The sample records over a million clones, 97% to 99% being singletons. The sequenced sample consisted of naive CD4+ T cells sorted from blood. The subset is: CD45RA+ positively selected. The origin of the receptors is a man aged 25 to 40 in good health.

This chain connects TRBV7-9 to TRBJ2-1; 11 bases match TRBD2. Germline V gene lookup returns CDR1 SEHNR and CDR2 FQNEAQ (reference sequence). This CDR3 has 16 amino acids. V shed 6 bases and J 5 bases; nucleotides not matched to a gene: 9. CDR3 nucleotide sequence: TGTGCCAGCAGGCAAACTAGCGGGAGTGGAGACAATGAGCAGTTCTTC. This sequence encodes CASRQTSGSGDNEQFF.

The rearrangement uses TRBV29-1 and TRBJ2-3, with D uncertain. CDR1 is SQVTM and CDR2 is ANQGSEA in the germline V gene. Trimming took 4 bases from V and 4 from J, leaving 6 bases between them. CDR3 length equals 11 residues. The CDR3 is CSVGTADTQYF. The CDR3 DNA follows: TGCAGCGTTGGTACTGCAGATACGCAGTATTTT.

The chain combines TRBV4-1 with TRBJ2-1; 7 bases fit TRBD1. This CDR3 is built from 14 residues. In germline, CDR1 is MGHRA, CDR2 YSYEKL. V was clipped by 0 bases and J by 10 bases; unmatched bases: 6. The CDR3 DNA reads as TGCGCCAGCAGCCAAGAGGGACAGCTCGGGGAGCAGTTCTTC. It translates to CASSQEGQLGEQFF.

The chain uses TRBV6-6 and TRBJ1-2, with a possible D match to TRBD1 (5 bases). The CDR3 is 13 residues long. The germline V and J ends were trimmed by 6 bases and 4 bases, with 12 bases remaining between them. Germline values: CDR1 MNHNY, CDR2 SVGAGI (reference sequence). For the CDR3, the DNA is TGTGCCAGCAGCGATACAGGCGCCTATGGCTACACCTTC. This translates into CASSDTGAYGYTF.

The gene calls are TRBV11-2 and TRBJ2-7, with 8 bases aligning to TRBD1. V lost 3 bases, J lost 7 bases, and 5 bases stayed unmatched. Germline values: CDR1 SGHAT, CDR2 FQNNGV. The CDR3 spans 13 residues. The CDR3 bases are TGTGCCAGCAGCTTCACAGGGGGGAGGGAGCAGTACTTC. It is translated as CASSFTGGREQYF.

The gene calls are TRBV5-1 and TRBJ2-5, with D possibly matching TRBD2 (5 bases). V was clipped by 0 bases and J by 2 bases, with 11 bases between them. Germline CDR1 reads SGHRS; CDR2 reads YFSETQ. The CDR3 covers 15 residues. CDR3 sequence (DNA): TGCGCCAGCAGCTTGGTCGAACGGGGTCAAGAGACCCAGTACTTC. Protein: CASSLVERGQETQYF.

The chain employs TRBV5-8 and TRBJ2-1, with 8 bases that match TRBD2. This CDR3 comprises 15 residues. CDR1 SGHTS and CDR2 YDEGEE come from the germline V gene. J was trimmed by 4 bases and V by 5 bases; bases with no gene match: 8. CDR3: CASRYGLADYNEQFF. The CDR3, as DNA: TGTGCCAGCAGGTACGGACTAGCCGATTACAATGAGCAGTTCTTC.

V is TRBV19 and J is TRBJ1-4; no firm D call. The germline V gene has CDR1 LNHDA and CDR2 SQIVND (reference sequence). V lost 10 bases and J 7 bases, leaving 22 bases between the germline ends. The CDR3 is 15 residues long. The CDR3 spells CATSSAGYRVEKLFF. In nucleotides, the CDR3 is TGTGCCACATCATCTGCGGGGTATCGGGTTGAAAAACTGTTTTTT. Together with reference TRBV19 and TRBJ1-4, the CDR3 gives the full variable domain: DGGITQSPKYLFRKEGQNVTLSCEQNLNHDAMYWYRQDPGQGLRLIYYSQIVNDFQKGDIAEGYSVSREKKESFPLTVTSAQKNPTAFYLCATSSAGYRVEKLFFGSGTQLSVL.

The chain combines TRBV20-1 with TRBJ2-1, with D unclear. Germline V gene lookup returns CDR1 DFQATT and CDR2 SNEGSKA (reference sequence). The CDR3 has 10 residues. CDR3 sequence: CSRKSHEQFF. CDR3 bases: TGCAGCCGTAAGTCCCATGAGCAGTTCTTC.

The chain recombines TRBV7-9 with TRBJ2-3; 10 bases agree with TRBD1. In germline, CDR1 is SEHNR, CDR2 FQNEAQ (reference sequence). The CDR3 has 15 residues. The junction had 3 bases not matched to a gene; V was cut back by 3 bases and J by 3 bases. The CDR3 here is CASSLTGGATDTQYF. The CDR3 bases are TGTGCCAGCAGCTTGACAGGGGGCGCAACAGATACGCAGTATTTT.

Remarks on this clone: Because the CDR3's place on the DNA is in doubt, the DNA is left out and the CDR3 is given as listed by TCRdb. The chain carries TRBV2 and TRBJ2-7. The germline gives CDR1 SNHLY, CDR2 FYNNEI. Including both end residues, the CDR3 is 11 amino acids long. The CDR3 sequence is CASILGYEQYF.

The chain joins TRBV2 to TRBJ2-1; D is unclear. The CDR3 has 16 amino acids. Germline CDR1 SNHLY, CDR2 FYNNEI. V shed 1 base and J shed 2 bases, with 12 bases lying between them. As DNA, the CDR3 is TGTGCCAGCAGTGAAGATACCGTAGGCGCCTACAATGAGCAGTTCTTC. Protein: CASSEDTVGAYNEQFF.

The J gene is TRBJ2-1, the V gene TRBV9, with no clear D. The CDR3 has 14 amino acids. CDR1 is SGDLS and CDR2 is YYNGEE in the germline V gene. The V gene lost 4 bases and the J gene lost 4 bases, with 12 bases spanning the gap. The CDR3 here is CASSPKQVYNEQFF. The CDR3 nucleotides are TGTGCCAGCAGCCCTAAACAAGTGTACAATGAGCAGTTCTTC.

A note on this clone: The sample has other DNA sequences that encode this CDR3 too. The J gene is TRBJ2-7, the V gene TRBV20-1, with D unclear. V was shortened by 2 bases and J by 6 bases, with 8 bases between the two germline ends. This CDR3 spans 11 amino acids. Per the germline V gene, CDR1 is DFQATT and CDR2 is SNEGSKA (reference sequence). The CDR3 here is CSARRTGEQYF. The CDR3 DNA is TGCAGTGCTAGAAGAACTGGCGAGCAGTACTTC.

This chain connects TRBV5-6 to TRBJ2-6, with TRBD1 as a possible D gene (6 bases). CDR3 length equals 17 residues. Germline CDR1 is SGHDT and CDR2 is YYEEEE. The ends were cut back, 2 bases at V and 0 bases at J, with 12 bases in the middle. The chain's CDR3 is CASSFSGAISGANVLTF. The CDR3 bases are TGTGCCAGCAGCTTTTCAGGGGCGATCTCTGGGGCCAACGTCCTGACTTTC.

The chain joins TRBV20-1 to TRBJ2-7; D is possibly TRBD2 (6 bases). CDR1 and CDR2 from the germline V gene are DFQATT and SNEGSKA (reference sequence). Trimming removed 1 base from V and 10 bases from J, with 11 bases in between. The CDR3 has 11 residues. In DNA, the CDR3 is TGCAGTGCTAGAGGGGGGGACCGTCAGTACTTC. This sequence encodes CSARGGDRQYF.

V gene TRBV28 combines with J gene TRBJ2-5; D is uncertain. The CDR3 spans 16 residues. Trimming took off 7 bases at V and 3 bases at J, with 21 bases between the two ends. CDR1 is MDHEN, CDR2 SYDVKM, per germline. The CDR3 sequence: CASNISPGPRKETQYF. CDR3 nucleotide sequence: TGTGCCAGCAACATAAGCCCCGGGCCGAGAAAAGAGACCCAGTACTTC.

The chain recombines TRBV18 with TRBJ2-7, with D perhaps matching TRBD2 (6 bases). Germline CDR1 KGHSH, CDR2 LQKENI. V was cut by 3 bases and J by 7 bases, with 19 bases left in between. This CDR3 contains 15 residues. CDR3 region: CASSPVPGAFGEQYF. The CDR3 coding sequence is TGTGCCAGCTCACCCGTGCCGGGAGCCTTCGGTGAGCAGTACTTC.

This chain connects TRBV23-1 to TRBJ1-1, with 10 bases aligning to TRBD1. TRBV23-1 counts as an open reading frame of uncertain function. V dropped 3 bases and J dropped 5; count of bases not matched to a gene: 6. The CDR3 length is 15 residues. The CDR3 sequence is CASSQTGGRNTEAFF. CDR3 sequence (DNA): TGCGCCAGCAGTCAGACAGGGGGCCGGAATACTGAAGCTTTCTTT.

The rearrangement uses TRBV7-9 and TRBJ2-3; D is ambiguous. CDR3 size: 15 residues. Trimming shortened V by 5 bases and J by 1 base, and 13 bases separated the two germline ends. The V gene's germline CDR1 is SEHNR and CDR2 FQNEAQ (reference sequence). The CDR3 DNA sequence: TGTGCCAGCAGCCCTTTAGGGATTGGCACAGATACGCAGTATTTT. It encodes CASSPLGIGTDTQYF.

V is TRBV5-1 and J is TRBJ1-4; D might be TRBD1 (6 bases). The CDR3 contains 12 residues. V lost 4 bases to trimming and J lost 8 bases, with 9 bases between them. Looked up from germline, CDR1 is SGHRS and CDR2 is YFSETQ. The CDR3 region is CASSIQGEKLFF. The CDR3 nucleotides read TGCGCCAGCAGCATACAGGGAGAAAAACTGTTTTTT.

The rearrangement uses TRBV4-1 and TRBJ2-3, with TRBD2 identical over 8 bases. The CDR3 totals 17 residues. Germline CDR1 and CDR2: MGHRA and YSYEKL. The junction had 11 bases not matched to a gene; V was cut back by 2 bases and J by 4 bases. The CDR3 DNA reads TGCGCCAGCAGCCAACCTCCCATCGGAGCGGGAGCAGATACGCAGTATTTT. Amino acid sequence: CASSQPPIGAGADTQYF.